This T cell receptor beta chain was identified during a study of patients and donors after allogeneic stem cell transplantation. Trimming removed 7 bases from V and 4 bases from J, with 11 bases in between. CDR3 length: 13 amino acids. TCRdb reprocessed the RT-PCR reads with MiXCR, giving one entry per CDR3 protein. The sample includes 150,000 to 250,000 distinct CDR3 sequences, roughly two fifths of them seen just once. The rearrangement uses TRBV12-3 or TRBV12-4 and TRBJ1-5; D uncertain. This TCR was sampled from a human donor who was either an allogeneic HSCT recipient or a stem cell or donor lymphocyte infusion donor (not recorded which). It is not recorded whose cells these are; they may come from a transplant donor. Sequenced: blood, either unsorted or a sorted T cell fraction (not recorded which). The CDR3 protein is CASTLRQNQPQHF. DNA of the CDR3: TGTGCCAGCACCCTGAGGCAGAATCAGCCCCAGCATTTT.